The clone carrying this TCR beta chain was seen many times. Its antigen is unknown. The authors built bulk TCR libraries by previously described methods with listed TCR primers. One entry per CDR3 protein results from TCRdb running MiXCR on the PCR reads. Of about half a million distinct CDR3 sequences detected, 20% to 25% appear once; the ten largest clones hold roughly 0.81%. Between 20,000 and 1,000,000 sorted cells, with 10%, 30% or 50% RNA, yielded naive CD8 libraries. Naive CD8 T cells, phenotype CD8+CD4-CCR7+CD45RA+, were sorted. The source of the sample is a study of molecular identifiers for immune sequencing clone quantification. Whole-study findings and limits: Jurkat TCR RNA spiked in from one cell reportedly remained identifiable amid around 1 million naive cells.

Specimen: naive CD8+ T cells from blood, with Jurkat cell RNA spiked in. Documented subset: FACS-sorted CD8+CD4-CCR7+CD45RA+ naive T cells. The clonotype was recovered from a human donor in good health. Some libraries in this study had Jurkat cell RNA spiked in.

In nucleotides, the CDR3 is TGTGCCAGCAGCTTAGGTGTAGGGGTCCAAGAGACCCAGTACTTC. Protein: CASSLGVGVQETQYF. This chain joins TRBV7-8 and TRBJ2-5; tentative D call: TRBD1 (5 bases). Germline V gene lookup returns CDR1 SGHVS and CDR2 FQNEAQ. The CDR3 has 15 residues. The V end lost 1 base, the J end lost 1 base, and 10 bases lay between the germline ends.